A selection of T cell receptor beta chains follows, all from one sample in a study of blood T cell repertoires in COVID-19. TCRdb keeps only in-frame clones here, not all; method: immunoSEQ multiplex PCR. The table lists over 400,000 clones, 70% to 90% of them singletons. The sequenced material came from peripheral blood. The receptors stem from a human donor in a cohort sampled during active COVID-19. Each CDR3 is given with its conserved first and last residue. A D gene is named only where the DNA matches it firmly. Clone size, where shown, is once, few, many, or a class for clones that have expanded.

v_gene	abundance	j_gene	d_gene	CDR3nt	CDR3aa
TRBV5-8	.	TRBJ2-2	TRBD1	TGTGCCAGCAGGCGGACAGGGGGCACCGGGGAGCTGTTTTTT	CASRRTGGTGELFF
TRBV28	.	TRBJ1-2	TRBD1	TGTGCCAGCAGCCCCTTGGGGCAGGGGGACTATGGCTACACCTTC	CASSPLGQGDYGYTF
TRBV24-1	.	TRBJ2-5	TRBD2	TGTGCCGCCGGGACTAGCGGAGAAGAGACCCAGTACTTC	CAAGTSGEETQYF
TRBV11-3	.	TRBJ2-7	.	TGTGCCAGCAGCTTAAGGGGTTGGGACGAGCAGTACTTC	CASSLRGWDEQYF
TRBV18	once	TRBJ2-1	TRBD2	TGTGCCAGCTCGTCACTAGCGGGCCTCTACAATGAGCAGTTCTTC	CASSSLAGLYNEQFF
TRBV2	.	TRBJ2-1	.	TGTGCCAGCAGGAGAGAATCGTCCTACAATGAGCAGTTCTTC	CASRRESSYNEQFF
TRBV28	.	TRBJ2-7	TRBD1	TGTGCCAGCAGCCGCACAGGGGCCCCATTCCTCTACGAGCAGTACTTC	CASSRTGAPFLYEQYF
TRBV21-1	.	TRBJ2-1	.	TGTGCCAGCCGCTCCTCGCGGGAGGGCGATGAGCAGTTCTTC	CASRSSREGDEQFF
TRBV29-1	.	TRBJ1-1	.	TGCAGCGTTGAAGATCAGGGGAAGGGAGGGTGGACTCGGACTGAAGCTTTCTTT	CSVEDQGKGGWTRTEAFF
TRBV6-2/TRBV6-3	once	TRBJ2-7	.	TGTGCCAGCAGTACCACCGGGACAAGCTACGAGCAGTACTTC	CASSTTGTSYEQYF
TRBV9	.	TRBJ2-1	.	TGTGCCAGCAGCGTAGGGGCAACGCCCTACAATGAGCAGTTCTTC	CASSVGATPYNEQFF
TRBV28	.	TRBJ2-2	TRBD1	TGTGCCAGCAGTTTATTAAGGGGGCTCGGCGGGGAGCTGTTTTTT	CASSLLRGLGGELFF
TRBV9	.	TRBJ2-2	.	TGTGCCAGCAGCGTAGAACCAGGGGCCACCGGGGAGCTGTTTTTT	CASSVEPGATGELFF
TRBV7-2	.	TRBJ2-1	.	TGTGCCAGCAGCTTCTCATCGTCGAGCTCCTACAATGAGCAGTTCTTC	CASSFSSSSSYNEQFF
TRBV4-2	.	TRBJ1-5	.	TGTGCCAGCAGCCAAGATGCGGGGGGCGTTCAGCCCCAGCATTTT	CASSQDAGGVQPQHF
TRBV30	.	TRBJ2-3	.	TGTGCCGGCGGCGTGGATACGCAGTATTTT	CAGGVDTQYF
TRBV19	.	TRBJ1-3	.	TGTGCCACCTCAACCGGGAGGAACTCTGGAAACACCATATATTTT	CATSTGRNSGNTIYF
TRBV19	.	TRBJ2-5	.	TGTGCCAGTAGCACCCAGGTCCACCAAGAGACCCAGTACTTC	CASSTQVHQETQYF
TRBV7-3	.	TRBJ1-2	.	TGTGCCAGCAGCCCAGAGAGATTGCGGGGCTACACCTTC	CASSPERLRGYTF
TRBV4-1	.	TRBJ2-3	TRBD2	TGCGCCAGCAGCCAAGAAATAGGACGGACCGAGGGAGGGCCCACAGATACGCAGTATTTT	CASSQEIGRTEGGPTDTQYF
TRBV27	few	TRBJ1-5	TRBD1	TGTGCCAGCAGACTCCGGGACAGGGTGAATCAGCCCCAGCATTTT	CASRLRDRVNQPQHF
TRBV10-3	few	TRBJ2-1	TRBD2	TGTGCCATCAGTGAGGGACTAGCGGGAGAAGGCGGGTGGGAGTTCTTC	CAISEGLAGEGGWEFF
TRBV29-1	.	TRBJ1-1	.	TGCAGCGTTACCTCCCAGGGTTTCTTT	CSVTSQGFF
TRBV7-6	once	TRBJ1-4	.	TGTGCCAGCGCGGGGGGTGAAGGTGAAAAACTGTTTTTT	CASAGGEGEKLFF
TRBV30	.	TRBJ1-3	.	TGTGCCTGGGCCCCAGGATACTCTGGAAACACCATATATTTT	CAWAPGYSGNTIYF
TRBV19	.	TRBJ2-7	.	TGTGCCAGTAGTCAGCGGAGGGGACACGAGCAGTACTTC	CASSQRRGHEQYF
TRBV18	.	TRBJ1-5	.	TGTGCCAGCTCACTCGGGGGGACGAATCAGCCCCAGCATTTT	CASSLGGTNQPQHF
TRBV6-1	.	TRBJ1-3	.	TGTGCCAGCAGTGACACCTGGCAGGGCTCTGGAAACACCATATATTTT	CASSDTWQGSGNTIYF
TRBV10-3	.	TRBJ1-1	TRBD1	TGTGCCATCATGGGACAGGGCCCTGAAGCTTTCTTT	CAIMGQGPEAFF
TRBV7-8	.	TRBJ2-2	.	TGTGCCAGCAGCTTACCGGGAGAGGTAACCGGGGAGCTGTTTTTT	CASSLPGEVTGELFF
TRBV12-5	.	TRBJ2-2	.	TGTGCTAGTGGTTTGGTAGGGGGAGTTCCCGGGGAGCTGTTTTTT	CASGLVGGVPGELFF
TRBV7-3	.	TRBJ2-2	TRBD2	TGTGCCAGCAGCCGACTAGCGGGCCCGAACACCGGGGAGCTGTTTTTT	CASSRLAGPNTGELFF
TRBV24-1	.	TRBJ2-1	.	TGTGCCACCAGTGCCCCTGGCTCCAGCTCCTACAATGAGCAGTTCTTC	CATSAPGSSSYNEQFF
TRBV9	.	TRBJ2-3	.	TGTGCCAGCAGCGTGCGGCGGACTAGCACAGATACGCAGTATTTT	CASSVRRTSTDTQYF
TRBV7-3	.	TRBJ2-7	.	TGTGCCAGCAGCTCCGCTGGGGGGGAGCAGTACTTC	CASSSAGGEQYF
TRBV5-1	.	TRBJ2-3	TRBD2	TGCGCCAGCAGCTTGGTAGCTAGCGGGAGTGATACGCAGTATTTT	CASSLVASGSDTQYF
TRBV7-2	.	TRBJ1-2	TRBD1	TGTGCCAGCAGCAGATGGACCGGGACAGGCATCTATGGCTACACCTTC	CASSRWTGTGIYGYTF
TRBV5-1	.	TRBJ1-3	.	TGCGCCAGCAGTTTATCAGGGTTCGAAAACACCATATATTTT	CASSLSGFENTIYF
TRBV5-8	few	TRBJ1-2	.	TGTGCCAGCAGCCCCCGGGAAGGGTTTGGCTACACCTTC	CASSPREGFGYTF
TRBV9	.	TRBJ2-1	.	TGTGCCAGCAGCGCTATGAACTCCTACAATGAGCAGTTCTTC	CASSAMNSYNEQFF
TRBV7-6	.	TRBJ1-2	.	TGTGCCAGCAGCACCCAGAACTATGGCTACACCTTC	CASSTQNYGYTF
TRBV2	.	TRBJ1-5	.	TGTGCCAGCCTAGGTGGTTATGGCCAGCCCCAGCATTTT	CASLGGYGQPQHF
TRBV25-1	few	TRBJ1-2	TRBD1	TGTGCCAGCAGTGGGGACAGTTATGGCTACACCTTC	CASSGDSYGYTF
TRBV5-4	.	TRBJ2-1	.	TGTGCCAGCAGAGACAGGAGCTCCTACAATGAGCAGTTCTTC	CASRDRSSYNEQFF
TRBV5-1	.	TRBJ1-2	.	TGCGCCAGCAGCTTGGGGCAGGGGAGCGGCTACACCTTC	CASSLGQGSGYTF
TRBV7-8	.	TRBJ2-5	.	TGTGCCAGCAGCTCAGTCCGGGAGAACCCGCAAGAGACCCAGTACTTC	CASSSVRENPQETQYF
TRBV7-6	.	TRBJ2-3	TRBD2	TGTGCCAGCAGCTTAATGACTAGCGGAACCAAGGCAGATACGCAGTATTTT	CASSLMTSGTKADTQYF
TRBV18	.	TRBJ1-2	TRBD1	TGTGCCAGCTCACCAGAGGACAGGAGTGGCGGCTACACCTTC	CASSPEDRSGGYTF
TRBV5-4	once	TRBJ2-3	TRBD2	TGTGCCAGCAGCTCTCTTAGCGGGATGGGGACAGATACGCAGTATTTT	CASSSLSGMGTDTQYF
TRBV25-1	.	TRBJ2-7	.	TGTGCCAGCAGTGGCAATAGTTACGAGCAGTACTTC	CASSGNSYEQYF
TRBV27	.	TRBJ1-2	TRBD1	TGTGCCAGCAGTCCTCTATGGACAGGGACCTCCCTGAGGTACACCTTC	CASSPLWTGTSLRYTF
TRBV19	.	TRBJ1-2	.	TGTGCCAGTAGTATGGTAGCAGGGGTTAATGGCTACACCTTC	CASSMVAGVNGYTF
TRBV7-4	.	TRBJ1-1	.	TGTGCCAGCAGCTTGCAATCTGCTCAGGGCGTTGAGAACACTGAAGCTTTCTTT	CASSLQSAQGVENTEAFF
TRBV29-1	.	TRBJ1-2	TRBD1	TGCAGCGTTGGAGACAGGGAAAGAGGCTACACCTTC	CSVGDRERGYTF
TRBV1	.	TRBJ2-5	.	TGCACCAGCCCCGGGACTAGCGGAGCCACCCAAGAGACCCAGTACTTC	CTSPGTSGATQETQYF